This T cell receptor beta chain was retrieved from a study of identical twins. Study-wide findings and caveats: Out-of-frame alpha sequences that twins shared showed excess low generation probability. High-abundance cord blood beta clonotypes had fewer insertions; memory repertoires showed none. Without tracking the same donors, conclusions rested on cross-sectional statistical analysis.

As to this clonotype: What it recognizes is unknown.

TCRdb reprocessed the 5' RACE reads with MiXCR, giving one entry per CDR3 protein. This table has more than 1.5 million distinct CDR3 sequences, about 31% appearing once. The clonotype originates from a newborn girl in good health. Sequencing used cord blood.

The CDR3 loop reads CSAERLADTYEQYF. Here the CDR3 DNA reads TGCAGTGCTGAACGACTAGCGGATACCTACGAGCAGTACTTC. The chain combines TRBV20-1 with TRBJ2-7; 9 bases align to TRBD2. CDR1 and CDR2 (germline): DFQATT, SNEGSKA (reference sequence). Germline trimming cut 5 bases from V and 2 bases from J; bases unmatched to any gene: 7. The CDR3 is made up of 14 amino acids.